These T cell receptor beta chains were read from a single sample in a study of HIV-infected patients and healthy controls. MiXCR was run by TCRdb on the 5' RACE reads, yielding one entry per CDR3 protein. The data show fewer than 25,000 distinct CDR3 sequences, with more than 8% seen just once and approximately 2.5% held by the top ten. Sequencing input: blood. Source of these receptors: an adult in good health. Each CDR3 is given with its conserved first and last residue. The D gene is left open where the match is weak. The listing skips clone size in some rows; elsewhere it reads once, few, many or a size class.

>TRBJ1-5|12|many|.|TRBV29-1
CSVGGTNQPQHF
TGCAGCGTTGGAGGTACTAATCAGCCCCAGCATTTT
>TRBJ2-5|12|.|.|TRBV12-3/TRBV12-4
CASSFGAKTQYF
TGTGCCAGCAGTTTCGGGGCTAAGACCCAGTACTTC
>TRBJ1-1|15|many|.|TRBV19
CASSSPGGANTEAFF
TGTGCCAGTAGCTCCCCGGGGGGGGCGAACACTGAAGCTTTCTTT
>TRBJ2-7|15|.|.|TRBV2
CASSPRGALTYEQYF
TGTGCCAGCAGTCCCAGGGGGGCCTTAACCTACGAGCAGTACTTC
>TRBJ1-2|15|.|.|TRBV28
CASSPGTQSLGGYTF
TGTGCCAGCAGCCCCGGGACTCAATCCCTGGGTGGCTACACCTTC
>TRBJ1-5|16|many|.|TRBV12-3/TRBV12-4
CASSLGQAYSNQPQHF
TGTGCCAGCAGTTTAGGGCAAGCCTATAGCAATCAGCCCCAGCATTTT
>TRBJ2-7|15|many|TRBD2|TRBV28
CASSPYGGREYEQYF
TGTGCCAGCAGCCCTTACGGCGGGAGGGAGTACGAGCAGTACTTC
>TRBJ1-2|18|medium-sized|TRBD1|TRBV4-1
CASSQDPPPGQGANGYTF
TGCGCCAGCAGCCAAGACCCCCCCCCTGGACAGGGGGCGAATGGCTACACCTTC
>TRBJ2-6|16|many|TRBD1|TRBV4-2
CASSQETGAGANVLTF
TGTGCCAGCAGCCAAGAGACAGGGGCTGGGGCCAACGTCCTGACTTTC
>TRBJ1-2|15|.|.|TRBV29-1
CSVVGDLTNPYGYTF
TGCAGCGTTGTTGGGGACCTAACAAATCCCTATGGCTACACCTTC
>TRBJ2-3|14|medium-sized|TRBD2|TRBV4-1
CASSRSGYTDTQYF
TGCGCCAGCAGCCGTAGCGGGTACACAGATACGCAGTATTTT